The 17 T cell receptor beta chains listed next were all sequenced from one sample in a study of T cell clones after liver transplantation. The assay was immunoSEQ multiplex PCR, and TCRdb's table has in-frame clones only and misses some. Of more than 65,000 clones in the sample, over 70% are singletons; the top ten hold 0.79%. This sample comprised CD4+ T cells from blood, obtained 12 months after liver transplant. The receptor set was obtained from a human patient who received a liver transplant. Part of the T cell pool may stem from the graft donor.

The chain combines TRBV18 with TRBJ1-2; D not certain. This CDR3 comprises 13 residues. Germline assignment: CDR1 KGHSH and CDR2 LQKENI. V lost 3 bases and J 1 base, leaving 6 bases between the germline ends. The CDR3 protein is CASSPGVNYGYTF. Written as DNA, the CDR3 is TGTGCCAGCTCACCGGGAGTTAACTATGGCTACACCTTC.

V usage is TRBV5-1 and J usage is TRBJ2-1; 10 bases line up with TRBD2. In germline, CDR1 is SGHRS, CDR2 YFSETQ. The ends lost 3 bases at V and 7 bases at J; junction bases unmatched: 10. CDR3 size: 16 residues. CDR3 nucleotide sequence: TGCGCCAGCAGCTCGGGAGCGGGAGGGGTTTGGAATGAGCAGTTCTTC. It is translated as CASSSGAGGVWNEQFF.

This clone came up once. The V and J genes are TRBV19 and TRBJ2-7, with 14 positions matching TRBD2. The CDR3 runs 17 residues. V trimming: 4 bases; J trimming: 6 bases; junction bases outside the gene matches: 11. CDR1 LNHDA and CDR2 SQIVND come from the germline V gene (reference sequence). The DNA of the CDR3 is TGTGCCAGTAGTAGGTCCGGGACTAGCGGGAGTGTACTCGAGCAGTACTTC. Protein: CASSRSGTSGSVLEQYF.

The chain carries TRBV10-3 and TRBJ2-3, with 14 bases identical to TRBD2. Trimming took 4 bases from V and 1 from J; bases not matched to a gene: 4. The CDR3 consists of 17 residues. Looked up from germline, CDR1 is ENHRY and CDR2 is SYGVKD. The CDR3 loop reads CAISATSGRGGTDTQYF. The DNA for the CDR3 is TGTGCCATCAGTGCGACTAGCGGGAGGGGAGGCACAGATACGCAGTATTTT.

The rearrangement uses TRBV18 and TRBJ2-2; D call uncertain. The CDR3 consists of 15 residues. Germline loops: CDR1 KGHSH, CDR2 LQKENI. V was pared by 3 bases and J by 4 bases, with 12 bases between. CDR3 nucleotide sequence: TGTGCCAGCTCACCCCTCGGATCTAGCACCGGGGAGCTGTTTTTT. It is translated as CASSPLGSSTGELFF. Complete variable domain (other parts from reference TRBV18 and TRBJ2-2): NAGVMQNPRHLVRRRGQEARLRCSPMKGHSHVYWYRQLPEEGLKFMVYLQKENIIDESGMPKERFSAEFPKEGPSILRIQQVVRGDSAAYFCASSPLGSSTGELFFGEGSRLTVL.

This sequence joins TRBV18 and TRBJ1-5; D gene unclear. CDR3 length equals 15 residues. From germline, CDR1 is KGHSH and CDR2 LQKENI. V shed 4 bases and J shed 3 bases, with 13 bases lying between them. CDR3 DNA sequence: TGTGCCAGCTCACTTACCAAGGGTTTCAATCAGCCCCAGCATTTT. It translates to CASSLTKGFNQPQHF.

This chain joins TRBV2 and TRBJ2-5; D unclear. The CDR3 is 14 amino acids. The V end was cut by 6 bases, the J end by 2 bases, with 13 bases between. Germline V gives CDR1 SNHLY, CDR2 FYNNEI. CDR3 amino acids: CASSATEIQETQYF. The CDR3 bases are TGTGCCAGCAGCGCCACAGAGATACAAGAGACCCAGTACTTC.

V gene TRBV2 combines with J gene TRBJ1-5, with 9 bases that match TRBD1. The V gene end was trimmed by 5 bases and the J gene end by 1 base; junction bases not matched to a gene: 12. Germline CDR1 SNHLY, CDR2 FYNNEI. This CDR3 is 18 amino acids long. The CDR3, as DNA: TGTGCCAGCAGTTCACCGGGACAGGGCCTTGTAAGCAATCAGCCCCAGCATTTT. This sequence encodes CASSSPGQGLVSNQPQHF. The full variable domain, in which reference TRBV2 and TRBJ1-5 provide the parts outside the CDR3, is EPEVTQTPSHQVTQMGQEVILRCVPISNHLYFYWYRQILGQKVEFLVSFYNNEISEKSEIFDDQFSVERPDGSNFTLKIRSTKLEDSAMYFCASSSPGQGLVSNQPQHFGDGTRLSIL.

This sequence joins TRBV5-1 and TRBJ2-7, with TRBD1 identical over 7 bases. Per the germline V gene, CDR1 is SGHRS and CDR2 is YFSETQ. This CDR3 region has 17 residues. V lost 2 bases and J lost 3; bases outside the gene matches: 14. The CDR3, as DNA: TGCGCCAGCAGCTTTCGGAATGGACAGGATATCTACTACGAGCAGTACTTC. Encoded protein: CASSFRNGQDIYYEQYF. The full variable domain, with the rest looked up from reference TRBV5-1 and TRBJ2-7, is KAGVTQTPRYLIKTRGQQVTLSCSPISGHRSVSWYQQTPGQGLQFLFEYFSETQRNKGNFPGRFSGRQFSNSRSEMNVSTLELGDSALYLCASSFRNGQDIYYEQYFGPGTRLTVT.

In its sample, this clone was seen once. The chain is built from TRBV11-1 and TRBJ2-3; 9 nucleotides line up with TRBD2. CDR1 and CDR2 (germline): SGHAT, FQDESV (reference sequence). J gave up 4 bases and V 1 base, and 6 bases lay outside the gene matches. This CDR3 spans 16 amino acids. CDR3 nucleotide sequence: TGTGCCAGCAGCTTAGGGGTAGCGGGAGTGGCAGATACGCAGTATTTT. Translated, it gives CASSLGVAGVADTQYF.

This clone has a handful of counts. The chain employs TRBV14 and TRBJ2-7, with TRBD1 as a possible D gene (6 bases). V dropped 5 bases and J dropped 2 bases, with 13 bases sitting between them. CDR3 size: 14 residues. Germline V gene sequence: CDR1 SGHDN, CDR2 FVKESK. The CDR3 DNA reads as TGTGCCAGCAGCTACTTACAGGGAACCTACGAGCAGTACTTC. This gives the protein CASSYLQGTYEQYF.

This sequence joins TRBV11-2 and TRBJ1-5, with 10 nucleotides matching TRBD1. Germline CDR1 SGHAT, CDR2 FQNNGV. The CDR3 has 18 amino acids. After removal of 1 base from V and 6 bases from J, the junction contained 12 bases not matched to a gene. CDR3 protein: CASSLGPYRQGAGQPQHF. For the CDR3, the DNA is TGTGCCAGCAGCTTAGGCCCCTATAGACAGGGGGCAGGTCAGCCCCAGCATTTT.

This sequence joins TRBV9 and TRBJ2-1; D uncertain. This CDR3 is built from 16 residues. CDR1 is SGDLS and CDR2 is YYNGEE in the germline V gene. The V end was cut by 0 bases, the J end by 0 bases, with 10 bases between. Here the CDR3 reads CASSVEASPSYNEQFF. The CDR3 DNA sequence: TGTGCCAGCAGCGTAGAGGCTAGTCCCTCCTACAATGAGCAGTTCTTC.

The chain is built from TRBV5-1 and TRBJ2-1; TRBD2 matches 8 bases. Germline V gene sequence: CDR1 SGHRS, CDR2 YFSETQ. The V gene end was trimmed by 6 bases and the J gene end by 5 bases; junction bases not matched to a gene: 16. The CDR3 contains 17 residues. The CDR3 region has the DNA TGCGCCAGCACCTCTCAAACCGGACTAGCCTCAAACAATGAGCAGTTCTTC. This sequence encodes CASTSQTGLASNNEQFF.

The V gene is TRBV7-9, the J gene TRBJ2-5, with 8 positions matching TRBD2. Germline V gene sequence: CDR1 SEHNR, CDR2 FQNEAQ (reference sequence). The CDR3 length is 12 residues. The junction had 8 bases not matched to a gene; V was cut back by 8 bases and J by 9 bases. The CDR3 spells CASGPPGRAQYF. DNA of the CDR3: TGTGCCAGCGGCCCGCCCGGGAGGGCCCAGTACTTC.

The chain recombines TRBV2 with TRBJ2-2; tentative D call: TRBD1 (6 bases). V lost 10 bases and J lost 2, with 14 bases in between. Germline CDR1 and CDR2: SNHLY and FYNNEI. The CDR3 loop spans 14 amino acids. In DNA, the CDR3 is TGTGCCACCAGGGGCAGGGCTAACACCGGGGAGCTGTTTTTT. Protein product: CATRGRANTGELFF.

The chain is built from TRBV6-4 and TRBJ1-5; D call uncertain. The V and J ends lost 0 bases and 5 bases respectively, with 5 bases between them. Germline V gene data show CDR1 as MRHNA and CDR2 as SNTAGT. This CDR3 contains 13 residues. CDR3 sequence reads: CASSDSLYQPQHF. For the CDR3, the DNA is TGTGCCAGCAGTGACTCTCTGTATCAGCCCCAGCATTTT.